The TCR beta chain described here comes from a study of cytomegalovirus exposure and HLA in healthy donors. CDR1 and CDR2 (germline): SNHLY, FYNNEI. The ends were cut back, 6 bases at V and 3 bases at J, with 8 bases in the middle. The CDR3 loop spans 13 amino acids. Use of 60 Vbeta and 13 Jbeta primers characterized the PCR. The repertoire was sequenced with immunoSEQ multiplex PCR; TCRdb's copy has only in-frame clones and lacks some. Of fewer than 200,000 clones listed, about 10% are singletons. Material for sequencing was PBMCs. This sequence joins TRBV2 and TRBJ2-2; unclear D gene. The sequence was collected from a woman aged 25 to 39 in good health and CMV-seropositive. The CDR3 DNA is TGTGCCAGCAGGGGCGAATACACCGGGGAGCTGTTTTTT. It is translated as CASRGEYTGELFF.